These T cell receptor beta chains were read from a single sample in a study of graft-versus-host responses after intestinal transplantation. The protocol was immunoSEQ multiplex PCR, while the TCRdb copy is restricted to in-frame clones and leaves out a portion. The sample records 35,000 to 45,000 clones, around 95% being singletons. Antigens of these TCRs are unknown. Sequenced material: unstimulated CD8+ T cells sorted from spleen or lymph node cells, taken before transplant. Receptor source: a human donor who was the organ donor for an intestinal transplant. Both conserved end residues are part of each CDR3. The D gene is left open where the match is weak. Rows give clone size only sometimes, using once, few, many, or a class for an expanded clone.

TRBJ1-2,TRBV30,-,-,TGTGCCTGGAGTGCCCCTCCCTATGGCTACACCTTC,CAWSAPPYGYTF
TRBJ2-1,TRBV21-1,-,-,TGTGCCAGCAGCAAGACAGGGATTCCTAACAATGAGCAGTTCTTC,CASSKTGIPNNEQFF
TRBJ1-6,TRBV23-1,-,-,TGCGCCAGCAGTCAATCATTGACAATAAGTTCACCCCTCCACTTT,CASSQSLTISSPLHF
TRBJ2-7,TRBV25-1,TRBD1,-,TGTGCCAGCAGTCCACTAGTGGGACAGGACACCTACGAGCAGTACTTC,CASSPLVGQDTYEQYF
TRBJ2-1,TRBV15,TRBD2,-,TGTGCCACCAGCAGAGATAGGTCTAGCGGGGGGATAGGGTTCTTC,CATSRDRSSGGIGFF
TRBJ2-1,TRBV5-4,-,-,TGTGCCAGCAGCGGACAGAGTCGGGGGATAAACTACAATGAGCAGTTCTTC,CASSGQSRGINYNEQFF
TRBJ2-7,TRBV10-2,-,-,TGCGCCAGCAGTGAGATCCTGGAGGGGTCCTACGAGCAGTACTTC,CASSEILEGSYEQYF
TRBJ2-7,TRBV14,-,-,TGTGCCAGCAGCCATCGAGACACCCCTTCCTACGAGCAGTACTTC,CASSHRDTPSYEQYF
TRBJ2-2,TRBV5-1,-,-,TGCGCCAGCAGGGGCACCGGGGAGCTGTTTTTT,CASRGTGELFF
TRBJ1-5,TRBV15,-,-,TGTGCCACCAGCAGAGATCTAGGGGGCAATCAGCCCCAGCATTTT,CATSRDLGGNQPQHF
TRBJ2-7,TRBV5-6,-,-,TGTGCCAGCAGCTTAACCGAATCTCCCTACGAGCAGTACTTC,CASSLTESPYEQYF
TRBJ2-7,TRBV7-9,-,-,TGTGCCAGCAGCCACCAGACGGTTCCCTACGAGCAGTACTTC,CASSHQTVPYEQYF
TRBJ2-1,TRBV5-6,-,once,TGTGCCAGCAGCTTGGCCGGACAGCTAGACAATGAGCAGTTCTTC,CASSLAGQLDNEQFF
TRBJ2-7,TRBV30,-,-,TGTGCCTGGAGTGTAGGCTGGGGCGGGGGCTTCTACGAGCAGTACTTC,CAWSVGWGGGFYEQYF
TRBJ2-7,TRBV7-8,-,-,TGTGCCAGCGGTCGGAACGAGCAGTACTTC,CASGRNEQYF
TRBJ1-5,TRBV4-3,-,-,TGCGCCAGCAGCCAAGATCACGAGACAACTTACAACCAGCCCCAGCATTTT,CASSQDHETTYNQPQHF
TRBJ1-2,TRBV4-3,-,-,TGCGCCAGCAGCCAAGATGGCGGTGGTCAGGGTGTGGAAGATGGCTACACCTTC,CASSQDGGGQGVEDGYTF
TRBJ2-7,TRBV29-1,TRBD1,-,TGCAGCGCAGGGGGCGACCACGAGCAGTACTTC,CSAGGDHEQYF
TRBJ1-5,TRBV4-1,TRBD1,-,TGCGCCAGCAGCCAAGGACAGGGTGTGAGCAATCAGCCCCAGCATTTT,CASSQGQGVSNQPQHF
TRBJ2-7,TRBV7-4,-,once,TGTGCCAGCAGCTTCGGTTCCACGGGGGAGCAGTACTTC,CASSFGSTGEQYF
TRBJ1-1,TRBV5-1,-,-,TGCGCCAGCAGCTCCTACCAGGGTACCACTGAAGCTTTCTTT,CASSSYQGTTEAFF
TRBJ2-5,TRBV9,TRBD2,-,TGTGCCAGCAGCGTAGCGACGGGGGGTGTGGAGACCCAGTACTTC,CASSVATGGVETQYF
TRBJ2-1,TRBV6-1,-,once,TGTGCCAGCAGTGAAGCGGGGCAGGGATCCTACAATGAGCAGTTCTTC,CASSEAGQGSYNEQFF
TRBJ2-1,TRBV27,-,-,TGTGCCAGCAGTCAGGACCCGTACTCCTACAATGAGCAGTTCTTC,CASSQDPYSYNEQFF
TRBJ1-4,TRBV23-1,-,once,TGCGCCAGCACAAGTACTAATGAAAAACTGTTTTTT,CASTSTNEKLFF
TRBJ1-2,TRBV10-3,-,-,TGTGCCATCAGTGACGGTCTCAACTATGGCTACACCTTC,CAISDGLNYGYTF
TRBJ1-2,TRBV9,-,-,TGTGCCAGCAGGTCCCTACAGGGATATGGCTACACCTTC,CASRSLQGYGYTF
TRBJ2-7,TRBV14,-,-,TGTGCCAGCAGGAAGACAGGCCTCTCCTACGAGCAGTACTTC,CASRKTGLSYEQYF
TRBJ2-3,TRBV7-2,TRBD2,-,TGTGCCAGCAGCCTACTAGCGGGGGGCACAGATACGCAGTATTTT,CASSLLAGGTDTQYF
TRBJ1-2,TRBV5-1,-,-,TGCGCCAGCAGCTTGGGGGTGGAAGGCTACACCTTC,CASSLGVEGYTF
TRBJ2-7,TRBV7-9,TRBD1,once,TGTGCCAGCAGCTTCGGACAGGGAGCCCACGAGCAGTACTTC,CASSFGQGAHEQYF
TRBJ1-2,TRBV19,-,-,TGTGCCAGTAAGGGGGATGCGTGGGGCTACACCTTC,CASKGDAWGYTF
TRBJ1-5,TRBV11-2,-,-,TGTGCCAGCAGCTTAGGACAGAATAGCAATCAGCCCCAGCATTTT,CASSLGQNSNQPQHF
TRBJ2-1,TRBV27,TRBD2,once,TGTGCCAGCAGTTTACCCAGCGGGGATTCCTACAATGAGCAGTTCTTC,CASSLPSGDSYNEQFF
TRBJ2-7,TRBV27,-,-,TGTGCCAGCAGTTTAGCAGGGAGCTACGAGCAGTACTTC,CASSLAGSYEQYF
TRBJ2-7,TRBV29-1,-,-,TGCAGCGTTGATGGGGGCGTAGGGCAGTACTTC,CSVDGGVGQYF
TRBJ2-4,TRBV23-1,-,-,TGCGCCAGCAGACAGGCCAAAAACATTCAGTACTTC,CASRQAKNIQYF
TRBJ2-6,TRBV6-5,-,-,TGTGCCAGCAGTTACGGGATCTCTGGGGCCAACGTCCTGACTTTC,CASSYGISGANVLTF
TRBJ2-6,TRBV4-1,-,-,TGCGCCAGCGGGGGTGGGGCCAACGTCCTGACTTTC,CASGGGANVLTF
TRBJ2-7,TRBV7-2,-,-,TGTGCCAGCACTAACCCCGGGACATCAGCCTACGAGCAGTACTTC,CASTNPGTSAYEQYF
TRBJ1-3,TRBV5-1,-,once,TGCGCCAGCAGCTTGGCGGTATATGGAAACACCATATATTTT,CASSLAVYGNTIYF
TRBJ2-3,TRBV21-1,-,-,TGTGCCAGCAGCCAGCCGACAGGGGGAGGCACAGATACGCAGTATTTT,CASSQPTGGGTDTQYF
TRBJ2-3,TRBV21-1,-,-,TGTGCCAGCACGCAAGACAGCACAGATACGCAGTATTTT,CASTQDSTDTQYF
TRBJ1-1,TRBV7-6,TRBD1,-,TGTGCCAGCAGCTTTACAGGGGGCACTGAAGCTTTCTTT,CASSFTGGTEAFF
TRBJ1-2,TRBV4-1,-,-,TGCGCCAGCAGCCAAGAGGGTGGAGGCCTTCAGGGGCATGGCTACACCTTC,CASSQEGGGLQGHGYTF